This TCR beta chain was retrieved from a study of technical replicates of blood from a few donors. The V end was cut by 1 base, the J end by 6 bases, with 15 bases between. Germline assignment: CDR1 SGHNT and CDR2 YYREEE (reference sequence). This CDR3 is built from 15 residues. Using immunoSEQ multiplex PCR, the repertoire was profiled, and TCRdb retains in-frame clones only, with some absent. This table has 95,000 to 100,000 clones, nearly 96% appearing once. This chain links TRBV5-4 with TRBJ2-3; weak D call: TRBD2 (5 bases). Sequencing used T cells isolated from PBMCs. The clonotype originates from a human donor in good health. Written as DNA, the CDR3 is TGTGCCAGCAGCTTGAGCGCGGGCTTCCCCGATACGCAGTATTTT. It encodes CASSLSAGFPDTQYF.